This TCR beta chain was captured in a study of blood T cell repertoires in COVID-19. V lost 6 bases, J lost 4 bases, and 6 bases stayed unmatched. The germline gives CDR1 SGHTA, CDR2 FQGNSA. The CDR3 runs to 14 residues. Assay: immunoSEQ multiplex PCR; the TCRdb copy retains only in-frame clones and omits some. The table includes over 250,000 clones, 80% to 90% detected once. The sample comprised peripheral blood. The TCR sequence derives from a woman between 45 and 60 years old with COVID-19, enrolled during active disease. The chain combines TRBV7-2 with TRBJ2-7; 10 nucleotides match TRBD2. CDR3 nucleotides: TGTGCCAGCAGTACCCCTAGCGGGAGTTACGAGCAGTACTTC. Translated, it gives CASSTPSGSYEQYF.